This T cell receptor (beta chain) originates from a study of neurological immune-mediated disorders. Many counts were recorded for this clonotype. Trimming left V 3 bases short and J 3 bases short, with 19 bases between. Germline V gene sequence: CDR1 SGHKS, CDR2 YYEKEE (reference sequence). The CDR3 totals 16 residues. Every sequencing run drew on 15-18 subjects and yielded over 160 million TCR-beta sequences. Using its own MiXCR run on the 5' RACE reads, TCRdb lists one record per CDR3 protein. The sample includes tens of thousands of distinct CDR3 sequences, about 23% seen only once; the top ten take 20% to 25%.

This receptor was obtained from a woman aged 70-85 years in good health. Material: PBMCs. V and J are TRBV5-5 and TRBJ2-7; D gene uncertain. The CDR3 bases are TGTGCCAGCAGCTCCCGGTATGGAATGCGGAACTACGAGCAGTACTTC. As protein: CASSSRYGMRNYEQYF.